This TCR beta chain was profiled in a study of CD8+ T cells in alopecia areata (dated by TCRdb to the late 2010s). Regarding the research as a whole: The treated patients, all with moderate-to-severe alopecia areata, were enrolled in an open-label pilot trial of oral tofacitinib given at 5 to 10 mg twice daily. Tofacitinib was given for 6 to 18 months, followed by 6 months of follow-up off drug to assess delayed response and recurrence. Disease severity in treated patients was measured with the SALT score, which quantifies the percentage of affected scalp surface area. The study used high-throughput TCRbeta sequencing to examine T cell clonal expansion in alopecia areata, in both the C3H/HeJ mouse model and human patients. In humans, TCRbeta sequencing was performed on scalp tissue and on sorted CD4+ and CD8+ peripheral blood T cells from healthy controls and from patients with patchy or totalis/universalis alopecia areata. Biopsies were taken from tofacitinib-treated patients at baseline and again at 4 and 24 weeks into treatment, and several of those patients also had a later scalp biopsy. Clonality in the scalp was compared among normal scalp (n=4), patchy alopecia areata scalp (n=8), and alopecia totalis/universalis scalp (n=8). RNA was obtained with the PAXgene miRNA kit for fixed scalp, the miRNeasy kit for PBMCs, and the RNeasy kit for mouse skin. TCRbeta CDR3 regions were amplified by immunoSEQ multiplex PCR using 35 Vbeta forward and 13 Jbeta reverse primers. The paper's findings and limits, for the study overall: Because the treated cohort was small and had just a single nonresponder, larger studies are needed to establish links between baseline CD8+ expansion and response. Shared TCR sequences between patients were less evident than in mice, which may be partly attributable to HLA diversity in the patient population. Scalp TCR repertoire analysis is complicated because resident alphabeta T cells in normal human skin are also sequenced, whereas mouse skin is dominated by gammadelta T cells. Lesional scalp, especially in alopecia totalis/universalis, showed higher clonality and more expanded CD8+ clones than normal scalp, suggesting antigenic drive. With tofacitinib, both scalp clonality and the number of expanded CD8+ clones among the top 100 scalp clones went down significantly. During tofacitinib treatment, many expanded lesional clones stuck around in both scalp and blood, and this persistence may partly explain why relapse happens after treatment is stopped.

Libraries were made using the immunoSEQ multiplex PCR assay. For TCR sequencing, RNA was extracted from every sample and reverse transcribed into cDNA to serve as template. SuperScript III was used for first-strand cDNA synthesis, primed with a 2:1 mix of oligo-dT and random hexamers. A synthetic immune receptor repertoire was used to measure amplification bias, and any remaining bias was corrected computationally. The source study handled its data this way. Raw reads were preprocessed for error removal, and CDR3 was defined according to IMGT conventions as running from the conserved cysteine to phenylalanine. Clonality was computed by normalizing Shannon entropy by log2 of the number of productive unique TCRs and subtracting the result from 1. CD4 or CD8 identity of scalp clones was inferred by cross-referencing scalp TCRbeta sequences with sorted blood CD4 and CD8 repertoires. TCRdb provides this immuneACCESS table in a form limited to in-frame rearrangements. Some clones are lacking; in checked studies, under half of them reflect an unresolved V gene, and why the rest are absent is not known. That table furnishes V, J and clone size, whereas the DNA furnished D and trimming. Here the sample has about 94,000 clones; just over 70% occur a single time. Roughly 17% of the sample comes from the top ten.

Per the publication, the treatment or condition label means: oral pan-JAK inhibitor, 5-10 mg twice daily. Lesional scalp punch biopsies and peripheral blood were obtained from alopecia areata patients. PBMCs were isolated by density centrifugation and stained for CD3, CD4 and CD8, and CD4+ and CD8+ T cells were sorted on a FACSAria. Regarding this clone: This clone's antigen is unknown. Per-base quality was not reported, and no clone a single base away is much larger than it.

Based on the germline V gene, the CDR1 and CDR2 sequences are SGHVS and FQNEAQ. Between the V and J ends, shortened by 2 bases and 8 bases respectively, the junction contains 15 bases. The CDR3 covers 14 residues, taking in both the cysteine and the phenylalanine. Only the CDR3 DNA stays, 42 bases, in frame from base 1. The sequencing here drew on CD8+ T cells sorted from blood, taken at approximately week 42, from a patient treated with tofacitinib. The receptor was derived from a human donor with alopecia areata. The sequence joins TRBV7-8 to TRBJ1-2; the D gene is perhaps TRBD1, on 5 matching bases. In nucleotide form, the sequence is TGTGCCAGCAGCTTATTTACAGGTTCAAGCGGCTACACCTTC. Its coded protein is CASSLFTGSSGYTF.